This TCR beta chain was observed in a study of blood T cells in healthy people across ages. Study results and limitations: Roughly linearly, TCR beta diversity per million T cells fell as age increased. There was no known CMV status for donors, so expanded clonotype changes were possibly confounded.

The table lists this clonotype with a few counts. Its specificity is not known. A second PCR, run for about 7 to 12 cycles, used a sample-barcoded 5' primer plus a J-beta primer mix. Each cDNA molecule carried a tag from a template-switch adaptor that contained 12 random nucleotides. Every individual sample yielded 2.5 million or more paired-end reads (each containing CDR3). TCRdb independently ran MiXCR on the 5' RACE reads; one entry per CDR3 protein. The data hold 2 million or so distinct CDR3 sequences, with approximately 50% observed a single time. The germline V and J ends were trimmed by 6 bases and 5 bases, with 13 bases remaining between them. The V gene's germline CDR1 is SGHAT and CDR2 FQNNGV. CDR3 size: 13 residues.

The sample comprised blood. This clonotype was sampled from a middle-aged woman in good health. The rearrangement joins TRBV11-2 to TRBJ2-5; D may be TRBD2 (7 bases). The CDR3, as DNA: TGTGCCAGCAGACGGGGGGCGGGTGAGACCCAGTACTTC. Translated, it gives CASRRGAGETQYF.